This TCR beta chain was sequenced for a study of vaccination and CD4 T cells after COVID-19. Time point: late sampling 161 to 241 days after vaccination in a few convalescent patients. As for treatment: roughly 11-day PBMC culture with coronavirus spike peptide pools or control peptides (ViraFEST assay). From germline, CDR1 is DFQATT and CDR2 SNEGSKA (reference sequence). This CDR3 comprises 14 residues. V gave up 3 bases and J gave up 1 base, with 9 bases separating them. With regard to this clonotype: Its specificity is unknown.

The study sequenced cultured CD4+ T cell DNA using the Oncomine TCR Beta short-read assay. TCRdb passed the PCR reads through MiXCR, listing each CDR3 protein once. The sample carries about 20,000 distinct CDR3 sequences, around two fifths recorded once. The V gene is TRBV20-1, the J gene TRBJ2-2; no reliable D call. The receptor's source is a human donor who had recovered from COVID-19. The sample in question was CD4+ T cells from blood, cultured in vitro, obtained about 7 months after SARS-CoV-2 vaccination. The DNA for the CDR3 is TGCAGTGCTAGGGGGTCGAGGAACACCGGGGAGCTGTTTTTT. Its protein is CSARGSRNTGELFF.